One sample yielded the 32 T cell receptor beta chains listed below, sequenced in a study of blood T cell repertoires in COVID-19. The protocol was immunoSEQ multiplex PCR, while the TCRdb copy is restricted to in-frame clones and leaves out a portion. Found here are 350,000 to 450,000 clones, roughly nine tenths of them singletons; the top ten hold 1.5% to 2%. Sequencing used PBMCs or T cells enriched from blood (not recorded which). The receptors stem from a woman in her 30s who had recovered from COVID-19.

The V gene is TRBV10-2, the J gene TRBJ1-5; the match to TRBD1 covers 9 bases. CDR3 length: 14 amino acids. Germline V gene data show CDR1 as WSHSY and CDR2 as SAAADI. Trimming at V came to 2 bases and at J to 7 bases, leaving 3 bases not matched to a gene. DNA of the CDR3: TGCGCCAGCAGTGAGGACAGGGGGGACCAGCCCCAGCATTTT. This sequence encodes CASSEDRGDQPQHF.

There are a few counts of this clone. V and J are TRBV7-9 and TRBJ1-2; TRBD1 might be the D (5 bases). V lost 7 bases and J 4 bases, leaving 19 bases between the germline ends. The CDR3 runs 15 residues. Germline CDR1 SEHNR, CDR2 FQNEAQ (reference sequence). In DNA, the CDR3 is TGTGCCAGCACTCCCTCAGGCAGGGAACTCTATGGCTACACCTTC. Protein sequence: CASTPSGRELYGYTF.

The chain combines TRBV6-5 with TRBJ1-4, with 7 bases lining up with TRBD1. V was clipped by 7 bases and J by 8 bases; unmatched bases: 10. Germline values: CDR1 MNHEY, CDR2 SVGAGI. The CDR3 covers 14 residues. CDR3 sequence (DNA): TGTGCCAGCATGATAGACAGGGTAGTCGAAAAACTGTTTTTT. It translates to CASMIDRVVEKLFF.

The V and J genes are TRBV5-4 and TRBJ1-2; 8 bases are shared with TRBD1. The V and J ends lost 2 bases and 3 bases, in that order; junction bases with no gene match: 6. The CDR3 has 15 residues. Per germline, CDR1 SGHNT and CDR2 YYREEE (reference sequence). The CDR3 DNA follows: TGTGCCAGCAGCTTCGACAGGGGTTTCCACTATGGCTACACCTTC. It translates to CASSFDRGFHYGYTF.

The V call is TRBV24-1, the J call TRBJ2-7; TRBD1 matches at 11 bases. This CDR3 is 17 amino acids long. The J segment lost 7 bases and the V segment lost 3 bases, leaving 13 bases of the junction unmatched. The V gene's germline CDR1 is KGHDR and CDR2 SFDVKD. The CDR3 sequence: CATSDPTGTGGKLEQYF. CDR3 nucleotide sequence: TGTGCCACCAGTGATCCGACCGGGACAGGGGGAAAGTTAGAGCAGTACTTC.

There are a few counts of this clone. The chain uses TRBV7-9 and TRBJ2-7; 8 positions agree with TRBD1. Germline CDR1 and CDR2: SEHNR and FQNEAQ (reference sequence). The CDR3 runs 13 residues. The junction had 2 bases not matched to a gene; V was cut back by 4 bases and J by 3 bases. CDR3 region: CASSSDRGYEQYF. The CDR3 DNA is TGTGCCAGCAGCTCCGACAGGGGCTACGAGCAGTACTTC.

In its sample, this clone was seen a few times. The rearrangement links TRBV7-3 to TRBJ2-2, with unresolved D. The germline V and J ends were trimmed by 6 bases and 6 bases, with 17 bases remaining between them. The CDR3 length is 15 residues. In germline, CDR1 is SGHTA, CDR2 FQGTGA. The CDR3 loop is CASRRSGNGAGELFF. The DNA of the CDR3 is TGTGCCAGCAGGCGTTCTGGTAACGGTGCCGGGGAGCTGTTTTTT.

This sequence joins TRBV12-3 or TRBV12-4 and TRBJ1-6, with TRBD1 matching over 9 bases. The trim removed 4 bases at V and 13 bases at J, leaving 5 bases unmatched. The CDR3 extends over 13 amino acids. This chain's CDR3 is CASSSDRGYPLHF. The CDR3 nucleotides are TGTGCCAGCAGTTCGGACAGGGGATACCCCCTCCACTTT.

The CDR3 loop is CSVDKQGVYGYTF. DNA of the CDR3: TGCAGCGTTGACAAACAGGGGGTTTATGGCTACACCTTC. The V gene is TRBV29-1, the J gene TRBJ1-2, with 8 bases lining up with TRBD1. This CDR3 region has 13 residues. Germline V gene sequence: CDR1 SQVTM, CDR2 ANQGSEA. The ends lost 3 bases at V and 5 bases at J; junction bases unmatched: 5.

V and J are TRBV24-1 and TRBJ1-6; the D is unclear. The CDR3 totals 13 residues. Germline CDR1 KGHDR, CDR2 SFDVKD. V lost 3 bases and J lost 10, with 9 bases in between. The chain's CDR3 is CATSDSPGSPLHF. The DNA of the CDR3 is TGTGCCACCAGTGATAGCCCCGGGTCACCCCTCCACTTT.

This clone came up once. V gene TRBV7-3 combines with J gene TRBJ2-2, with a possible D match to TRBD1 (6 bases). CDR3 length: 15 residues. V lost 5 bases to trimming and J lost 1 base, with 11 bases between them. The V gene's germline CDR1 is SGHTA and CDR2 FQGTGA. Here the CDR3 reads CASSPGTRNTGELFF. In DNA form, the CDR3 reads TGTGCCAGCAGCCCCGGGACAAGGAACACCGGGGAGCTGTTTTTT.

The gene calls are TRBV5-4 and TRBJ2-7; 8 positions match TRBD1. CDR3 length: 19 residues. V lost 4 bases and J lost 5; bases outside the gene matches: 23. Germline values: CDR1 SGHNT, CDR2 YYREEE (reference sequence). This CDR3 reads CASSRGDRGASGRRDEQYF. DNA of the CDR3: TGTGCCAGCAGCAGAGGAGACAGGGGTGCCTCGGGGAGGAGGGACGAGCAGTACTTC.

This clone was recorded only once. The chain joins TRBV5-4 to TRBJ2-3, with 7 bases aligning to TRBD1. This CDR3 has 16 residues. Trimming took 4 bases from V and 1 from J; bases not matched to a gene: 9. Germline values: CDR1 SGHNT, CDR2 YYREEE (reference sequence). The CDR3 reads CASSPQGTSRTDTQYF. The CDR3 DNA follows: TGTGCCAGCAGCCCACAGGGGACCAGCCGCACAGATACGCAGTATTTT.

The chain is built from TRBV5-1 and TRBJ2-1; 10 bases are a match to TRBD2. Germline trimming cut 1 base from V and 7 bases from J; bases unmatched to any gene: 5. Looked up from germline, CDR1 is SGHRS and CDR2 is YFSETQ. The CDR3 runs 15 residues. The CDR3 sequence is CASSLRLAGANEQFF. CDR3 nucleotide sequence: TGCGCCAGCAGCTTGCGGCTAGCGGGAGCTAATGAGCAGTTCTTC.

The V call is TRBV19, the J call TRBJ2-7, with 8 nucleotides matching TRBD2. This CDR3 contains 14 residues. V was clipped by 10 bases and J by 2 bases; unmatched bases: 10. Germline assignment: CDR1 LNHDA and CDR2 SQIVND (reference sequence). The CDR3 coding sequence is TGTGCCACCTCATTTACTAGCGGAACCTACGAGCAGTACTTC. Its protein is CATSFTSGTYEQYF. Together with reference TRBV19 and TRBJ2-7, the CDR3 gives the full variable domain: DGGITQSPKYLFRKEGQNVTLSCEQNLNHDAMYWYRQDPGQGLRLIYYSQIVNDFQKGDIAEGYSVSREKKESFPLTVTSAQKNPTAFYLCATSFTSGTYEQYFGPGTRLTVT.

The V and J genes are TRBV6-1 and TRBJ2-3, with TRBD2 matching 12 bases. Germline CDR1 is MNHNS and CDR2 is SASEGT. V gave up 3 bases and J gave up 10 bases; unmatched junction bases: 11. CDR3 length: 16 residues. The CDR3 region is CASSELLAGGPRSQYF. The CDR3 DNA is TGTGCCAGCAGTGAGCTTCTAGCGGGAGGGCCGCGATCGCAGTATTTT.

As concerns this clone: It is unclear where the CDR3 begins or ends on the DNA, so no DNA is shown, and the CDR3 is as TCRdb lists it. The rearrangement links TRBV29-1 to TRBJ1-2; the table names TRBD1, a call not compared with the DNA. The CDR3 spans 8 residues, counting both ends. Germline CDR1 and CDR2: SQVTM and ANQGSEA. CDR3 residues: CSVAGGTF.

The V call is TRBV10-3, the J call TRBJ2-7; TRBD2 might be the D (6 bases). Germline CDR1 and CDR2: ENHRY and SYGVKD. The CDR3 has 15 residues. Trimming left V 3 bases short and J 3 bases short, with 15 bases between. CDR3 loop: CAISDPDGRIYEQYF. The CDR3 bases are TGTGCCATCAGTGACCCTGACGGGAGAATCTACGAGCAGTACTTC.

The rearrangement uses TRBV19 and TRBJ2-3, with TRBD2 matching over 7 bases. Unmatched junction bases numbered 8, after V lost 4 bases and J lost 1 base. The CDR3 consists of 16 residues. Germline V CDR1 and CDR2: LNHDA, SQIVND (reference sequence). CDR3 DNA: TGTGCCAGTAGTAATCATTTAGCGGGTGGCACAGATACGCAGTATTTT. This sequence encodes CASSNHLAGGTDTQYF.

V and J are TRBV29-1 and TRBJ2-5, with 7 bases lining up with TRBD1. The length of the CDR3 is 12 residues. V shed 6 bases, J shed 3 bases, and the junction held 4 bases outside the gene matches. Per the germline V gene, CDR1 is SQVTM and CDR2 is ANQGSEA. CDR3 in DNA: TGCAGCGTACAGGGGACCAAAGAGACCCAGTACTTC. Protein sequence: CSVQGTKETQYF. Full variable domain (missing parts from reference TRBV29-1 and TRBJ2-5): SAVISQKPSRDICQRGTSLTIQCQVDSQVTMMFWYRQQPGQSLTLIATANQGSEATYESGFVIDKFPISRPNLTFSTLTVSNMSPEDSSIYLCSVQGTKETQYFGPGTRLLVL.

This chain joins TRBV11-2 and TRBJ1-6; weak D call: TRBD1 (5 bases). Trimming removed 4 bases from V and 10 bases from J, with 20 bases in between. The CDR3 covers 16 residues. CDR1 is SGHAT, CDR2 FQNNGV, per germline. The DNA for the CDR3 is TGTGCCAGCAGCTCCCGGGGGGGGGTTTTAGGCTCACCCCTCCACTTT. Protein sequence: CASSSRGGVLGSPLHF.

The chain couples TRBV7-2 to TRBJ1-1; TRBD1 is a possible D gene (6 bases). The CDR3 covers 16 residues. Germline lookup yields CDR1 SGHTA and CDR2 FQGNSA. With 4 bases removed from V and 0 bases from J, the gap between germline ends came to 15 bases. The CDR3 bases are TGTGCCAGCAGCTCAGCTTACAGGGACCTGAACACTGAAGCTTTCTTT. Translation: CASSSAYRDLNTEAFF.

J is TRBJ2-7 and V is TRBV9; no firm D call. V lost 2 bases to trimming and J lost 0 bases, with 6 bases between them. This CDR3 comprises 13 residues. Germline-derived CDR1 and CDR2 are SGDLS and YYNGEE. CDR3 loop: CASSVESSYEQYF. The CDR3 coding sequence is TGTGCCAGCAGCGTCGAGAGCTCCTACGAGCAGTACTTC.

CDR3 sequence (DNA): TGTGCCGGGCGACAGGGCCCCGGGGAGCTGTTTTTT. It encodes CAGRQGPGELFF. The genes are TRBV12-3 or TRBV12-4 and TRBJ2-2; 7 bases match TRBD1. V was pared by 11 bases and J by 6 bases, with 6 bases of the junction left unmatched. The CDR3 runs to 12 residues.

J is TRBJ1-1 and V is TRBV14; 10 bases are shared with TRBD1. Germline V CDR1 and CDR2: SGHDN, FVKESK. The CDR3 extends over 15 amino acids. With 5 bases clipped from V and 3 bases from J, the junction kept 6 bases outside the gene matches. The CDR3 nucleotides read TGTGCCAGCAGCGGAGACAGGGGGCGATACACTGAAGCTTTCTTT. Residues: CASSGDRGRYTEAFF.

This clone was seen just once. The chain uses TRBV14 and TRBJ1-3, with D hard to call. Germline values: CDR1 SGHDN, CDR2 FVKESK. V shed 1 base and J shed 5 bases, with 3 bases lying between them. The CDR3 is 12 residues long. This CDR3 is CASSQGRNTIYF. The DNA for the CDR3 is TGTGCCAGCAGCCAAGGTAGAAACACCATATATTTT.

The V and J genes are TRBV29-1 and TRBJ1-2; possibly TRBD1 for D (5 bases). V lost 7 bases, J lost 2 bases, and 11 bases lay in between. CDR1 is SQVTM, CDR2 ANQGSEA, per germline. There are 12 residues in the CDR3. The CDR3 is CSDVGQNYGYTF. The CDR3 DNA reads as TGCAGCGACGTGGGGCAAAACTATGGCTACACCTTC.

The chain combines TRBV5-1 with TRBJ1-2, with D hard to call. There are 15 residues in the CDR3. V dropped 7 bases and J dropped 6 bases, with 22 bases sitting between them. Germline CDR1 SGHRS, CDR2 YFSETQ. For the CDR3, the DNA is TGCGCCAGCTTCCCTGGGCCTTCTGGAGGGAATGGCTACACCTTC. Translated: CASFPGPSGGNGYTF.

The chain combines TRBV9 with TRBJ2-7; D perhaps matches TRBD2 (6 bases). V dropped 3 bases and J dropped 3 bases, with 10 bases sitting between them. This CDR3 has 13 amino acids. Germline assignment: CDR1 SGDLS and CDR2 YYNGEE. DNA of the CDR3: TGTGCCAGCAGCGAAAGGGACTTCTACGAGCAGTACTTC. Protein: CASSERDFYEQYF.

The chain is built from TRBV9 and TRBJ2-7; possible D gene TRBD2, 5 bases. The ends were cut back, 0 bases at V and 2 bases at J, with 9 bases in the middle. Germline V gene sequence: CDR1 SGDLS, CDR2 YYNGEE. This CDR3 has 14 residues. The CDR3 reads CASSVGGPAYEQYF. In nucleotides, the CDR3 is TGTGCCAGCAGCGTAGGCGGGCCAGCCTACGAGCAGTACTTC.

V and J are TRBV7-2 and TRBJ1-5; no clear D. Trimming shortened V by 2 bases and J by 5 bases, and 7 bases separated the two germline ends. Germline-derived CDR1 and CDR2 are SGHTA and FQGNSA. The CDR3 is 13 residues long. DNA of the CDR3: TGTGCCAGCAGCTTAAAAACACATCAGCCCCAGCATTTT. This gives the protein CASSLKTHQPQHF.

DNA of the CDR3: TGTGCCAGCAGCAGGGACAGGGGCAGCAATCAGCCCCAGCATTTT. It specifies CASSRDRGSNQPQHF. The genes are TRBV5-5 and TRBJ1-5; 10 bases match TRBD1. This CDR3 spans 15 amino acids. CDR1 and CDR2 (germline): SGHKS, YYEKEE (reference sequence). Trimming removed 4 bases from V and 1 base from J; junction bases left unmatched: 2.